The next 3 T cell receptor beta chains were all read from a single sample in a study of T cell changes during pregnancy in multiple sclerosis. Assay used: immunoSEQ multiplex PCR; TCRdb lists only in-frame clones, some missing. Of tens of thousands of clones in the sample, around nine tenths are singletons; the top ten hold 0.5% to 0.85%. Source: CD4+ T cells from peripheral blood mononuclear cells, taken in the second trimester of pregnancy. The source of these receptors is a female donor in good health, enrolled as a control in a pregnancy study.

V is TRBV9 and J is TRBJ2-5, with 16 nucleotides matching TRBD2. Germline CDR1 reads SGDLS; CDR2 reads YYNGEE. The CDR3 totals 19 residues. Losses at the gene ends were 4 bases for V and 0 bases for J; bases not matched to a gene: 9. CDR3 region: CASSIRGTSGGANQETQYF. In nucleotides, the CDR3 is TGTGCCAGCAGCATCCGAGGGACTAGCGGGGGGGCTAACCAAGAGACCCAGTACTTC.

The CDR3 here is CASSLRTGGAGSPGYTF. In DNA, the CDR3 is TGTGCCAGCAGCTTGAGGACAGGGGGGGCGGGGAGTCCTGGCTACACCTTC. The rearrangement links TRBV5-4 to TRBJ1-2, with 10 positions matching TRBD1. CDR1 and CDR2 (germline): SGHNT, YYREEE (reference sequence). V was clipped by 1 base and J by 7 bases; unmatched bases: 13. The CDR3 is 17 amino acids.

The chain recombines TRBV6-1 with TRBJ2-4; 8 nucleotides align to TRBD1. CDR1 is MNHNS and CDR2 is SASEGT in the germline V gene. The CDR3 sequence is 13 residues long. V was pared by 6 bases and J by 10 bases, with 8 bases of the junction left unmatched. The CDR3, as DNA: TGTGCCAGCAGGCCAGGGGGCGTAGGGATTCAGTACTTC. As protein: CASRPGGVGIQYF.